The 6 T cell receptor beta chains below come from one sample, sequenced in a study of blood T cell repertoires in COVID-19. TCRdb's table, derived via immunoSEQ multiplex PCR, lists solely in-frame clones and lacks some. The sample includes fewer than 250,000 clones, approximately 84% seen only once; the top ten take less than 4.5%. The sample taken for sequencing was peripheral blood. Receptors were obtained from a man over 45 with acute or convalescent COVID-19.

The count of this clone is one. The CDR3 region is CATSGLAPDTQYF. The DNA for the CDR3 is TGTGCCACCAGTGGGCTAGCACCGGATACGCAGTATTTT. The chain links TRBV24-1 to TRBJ2-3; D is possibly TRBD2 (5 bases). The CDR3 is 13 amino acids. Germline lookup yields CDR1 KGHDR and CDR2 SFDVKD. Trimming took off 5 bases at V and 6 bases at J, with 11 bases between the two ends.

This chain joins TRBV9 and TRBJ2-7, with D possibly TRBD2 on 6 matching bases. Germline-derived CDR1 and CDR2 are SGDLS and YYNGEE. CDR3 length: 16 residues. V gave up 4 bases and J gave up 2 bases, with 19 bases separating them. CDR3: CASSTHGGSIPYEQYF. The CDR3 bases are TGTGCCAGCAGCACCCATGGGGGGAGTATTCCCTACGAGCAGTACTTC.

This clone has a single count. The CDR3 coding sequence is TGTGCCAGCAGTCCCCGGGGACTAGTAGGAGATACGCAGTATTTT. Protein sequence: CASSPRGLVGDTQYF. The chain combines TRBV6-2 or TRBV6-3 with TRBJ2-3; 8 nucleotides agree with TRBD2. The trim removed 5 bases at V and 5 bases at J, leaving 9 bases unmatched. The CDR3 consists of 15 residues. Per germline, CDR1 MNHEY and CDR2 SVGEGT.

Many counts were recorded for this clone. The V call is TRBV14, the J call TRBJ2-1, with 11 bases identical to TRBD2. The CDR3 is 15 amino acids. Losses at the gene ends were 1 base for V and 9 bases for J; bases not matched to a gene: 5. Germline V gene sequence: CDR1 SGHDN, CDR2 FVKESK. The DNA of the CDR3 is TGTGCCAGCAGCCAAGTAGCGGGAGGGTTCAGTGAGCAGTTCTTC. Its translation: CASSQVAGGFSEQFF.

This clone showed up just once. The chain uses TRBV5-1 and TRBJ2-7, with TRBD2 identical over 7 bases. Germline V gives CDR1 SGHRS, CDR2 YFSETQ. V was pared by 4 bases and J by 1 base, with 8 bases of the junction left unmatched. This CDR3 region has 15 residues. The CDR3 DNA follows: TGCGCCAGCAGCCTACTTTTGCGGGGGTCCTACGAGCAGTACTTC. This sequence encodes CASSLLLRGSYEQYF.

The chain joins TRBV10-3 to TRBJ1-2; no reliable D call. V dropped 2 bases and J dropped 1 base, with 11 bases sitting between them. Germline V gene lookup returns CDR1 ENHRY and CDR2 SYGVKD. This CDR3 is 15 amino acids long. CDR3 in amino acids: CAISEDDFINYGYTF. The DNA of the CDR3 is TGTGCCATCAGTGAGGACGACTTCATTAACTATGGCTACACCTTC.